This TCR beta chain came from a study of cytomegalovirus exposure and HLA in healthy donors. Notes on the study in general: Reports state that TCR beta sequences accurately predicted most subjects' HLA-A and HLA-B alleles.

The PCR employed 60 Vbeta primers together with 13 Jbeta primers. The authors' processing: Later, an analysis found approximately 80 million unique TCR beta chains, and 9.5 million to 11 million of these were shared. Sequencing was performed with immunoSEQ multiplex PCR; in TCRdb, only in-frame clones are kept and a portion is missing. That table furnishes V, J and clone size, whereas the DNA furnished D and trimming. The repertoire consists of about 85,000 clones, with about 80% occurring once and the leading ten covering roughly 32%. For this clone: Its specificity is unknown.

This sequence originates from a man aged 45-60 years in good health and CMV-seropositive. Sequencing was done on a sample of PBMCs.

In DNA, the CDR3 is TGTGCCAGTAGTATTAGTGGGGCGAATAGCAATCAGCCCCAGCATTTT. This sequence encodes CASSISGANSNQPQHF. The chain has TRBV19 and TRBJ1-5; maybe TRBD1 (5 bases). CDR1 is LNHDA and CDR2 is SQIVND in the germline V gene (reference sequence). The CDR3 consists of 16 residues. V was clipped by 3 bases and J by 0 bases, with 12 bases between them.